What follows are 4 T cell receptor beta chains derived from one specimen sequenced in a study of cytomegalovirus exposure and HLA in healthy donors. Primers for the PCR totalled 60 Vbeta and 13 Jbeta. Assay used: immunoSEQ multiplex PCR; TCRdb lists only in-frame clones, some missing. The repertoire holds roughly 100,000 clones, with roughly four fifths as singletons. The sample was PBMCs. The receptors shown here come from a woman in her fifties or sixties in good health and CMV-seropositive.

The chain couples TRBV5-1 to TRBJ2-7, with 9 bases aligning to TRBD1. Losses at the gene ends were 0 bases for V and 7 bases for J; bases not matched to a gene: 14. CDR1 SGHRS and CDR2 YFSETQ come from the germline V gene. CDR3 length: 17 residues. The CDR3 loop reads CASSLGSRGQGFREQYF. In DNA form, the CDR3 reads TGCGCCAGCAGCTTGGGGTCAAGGGGACAGGGTTTTCGTGAGCAGTACTTC.

The CDR3 nucleotides read TGTGCCAGCAGCGACAGCCGCTCTGGAAACACCATATATTTT. Translating gives CASSDSRSGNTIYF. This chain uses TRBV5-4 with TRBJ1-3; tentatively, D is TRBD1 (5 bases). Germline CDR1 reads SGHNT; CDR2 reads YYREEE (reference sequence). V lost 4 bases and J 0 bases, leaving 8 bases between the germline ends. CDR3 length equals 14 residues.

This chain joins TRBV6-5 and TRBJ2-7; D possibly corresponds to TRBD1 (5 bases). V shed 4 bases and J shed 6 bases, with 16 bases lying between them. CDR3 length equals 14 residues. The germline V gene encodes CDR1 MNHEY and CDR2 SVGAGI. This chain's CDR3 is CASSSWGIKPEQYF. The DNA for the CDR3 is TGTGCCAGCAGTTCTTGGGGCATTAAGCCCGAGCAGTACTTC.

The table lists this clone with a few counts. The V and J genes are TRBV7-3 and TRBJ1-1; TRBD1 matches 7 bases. The germline gives CDR1 SGHTA, CDR2 FQGTGA. J was trimmed by 3 bases and V by 5 bases; bases with no gene match: 6. The CDR3 totals 14 residues. CDR3 protein: CASSPNTGDTEAFF. The CDR3 nucleotides are TGTGCCAGCAGCCCAAATACAGGGGACACTGAAGCTTTCTTT.